This paragraph covers one T cell receptor (beta chain) sequence. Its specificity is not known. Libraries were prepared by immunoSEQ multiplex PCR; TCRdb keeps only in-frame clonotypes and omits some of them. Of 85,000 to 130,000 clones detected, less than 95% appear once; the ten largest clones hold approximately 0.52%. The data stem from a study of OX40 agonist ivuxolimab in advanced cancers. General study findings and limits: CD8+ T cells showed, on average, more clonal expansion than CD4+ cells.

This CDR3 contains 14 residues. V trimming: 1 base; J trimming: 6 bases; junction bases outside the gene matches: 5. The germline gives CDR1 SGHNT, CDR2 YENEEA. The TCR originated in an adult with an advanced solid tumor such as melanoma, head and neck, liver or kidney cancer. The source was CD4+ or CD8+ T cells sorted from blood, collected in a trial of the OX40 agonist ivuxolimab. The chain carries TRBV11-3 and TRBJ2-7; the match to TRBD1 covers 8 bases. DNA of the CDR3: TGTGCCAGCAGCTTAGGAGTGACAGGGGTCGAGCAGTACTTC. This sequence encodes CASSLGVTGVEQYF.